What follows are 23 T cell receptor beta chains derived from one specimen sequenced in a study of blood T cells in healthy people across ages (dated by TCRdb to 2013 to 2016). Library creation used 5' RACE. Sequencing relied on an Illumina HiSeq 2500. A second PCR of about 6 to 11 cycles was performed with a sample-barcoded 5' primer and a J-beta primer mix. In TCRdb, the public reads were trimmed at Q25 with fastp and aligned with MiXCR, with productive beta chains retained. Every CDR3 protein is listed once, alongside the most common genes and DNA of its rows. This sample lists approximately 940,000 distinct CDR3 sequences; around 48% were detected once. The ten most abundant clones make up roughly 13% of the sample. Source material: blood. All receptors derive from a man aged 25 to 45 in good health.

DNA of the CDR3: TGCGCCAGCAGCTCCAGGACAGGGGGCTCCTCTGGAAACACCATATATTTT. This encodes CASSSRTGGSSGNTIYF. J is TRBJ1-3 and V is TRBV5-1, with 11 bases identical to TRBD1. Germline V gene lookup returns CDR1 SGHRS and CDR2 YFSETQ. The CDR3 loop spans 17 amino acids. The V segment lost 3 bases and the J segment 0 bases; nucleotides outside the gene matches: 5.

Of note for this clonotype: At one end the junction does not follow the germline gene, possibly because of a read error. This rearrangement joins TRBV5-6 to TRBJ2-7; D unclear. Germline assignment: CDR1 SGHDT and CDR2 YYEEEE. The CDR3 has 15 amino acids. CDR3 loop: CTSSLSNTLGYEQYF. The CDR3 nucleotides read TGTACCAGCAGCCTGAGCAACACTCTAGGATACGAGCAGTACTTC.

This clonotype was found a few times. As DNA, the CDR3 is TGTGCCAGCAGAACCGACAAACAGGGAAACAATGAGCAGTTCTTC. Its protein is CASRTDKQGNNEQFF. J is TRBJ2-1 and V is TRBV4-2; maybe TRBD1 (6 bases). Germline CDR1 and CDR2: LGHNA and YNFKEQ. This CDR3 contains 15 residues. V lost 6 bases and J 5 bases, leaving 17 bases between the germline ends.

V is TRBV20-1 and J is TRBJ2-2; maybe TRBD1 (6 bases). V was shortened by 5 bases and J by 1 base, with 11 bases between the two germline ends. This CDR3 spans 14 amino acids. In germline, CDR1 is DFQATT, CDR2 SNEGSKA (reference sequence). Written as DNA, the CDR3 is TGCAGTGCTCCGAAGACAGGGAACACCGGGGAGCTGTTTTTT. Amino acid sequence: CSAPKTGNTGELFF.

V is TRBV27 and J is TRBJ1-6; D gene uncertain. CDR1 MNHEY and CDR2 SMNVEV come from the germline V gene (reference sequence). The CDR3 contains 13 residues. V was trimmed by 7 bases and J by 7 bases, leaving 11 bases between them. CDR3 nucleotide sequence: TGTGCCAGCACCACAACTTGGAATTCACCCCTCCACTTT. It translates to CASTTTWNSPLHF.

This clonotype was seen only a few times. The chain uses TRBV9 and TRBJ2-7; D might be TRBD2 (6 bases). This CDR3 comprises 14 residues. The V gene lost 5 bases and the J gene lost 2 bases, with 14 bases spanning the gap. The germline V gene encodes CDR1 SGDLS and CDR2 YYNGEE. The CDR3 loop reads CASSVGGETYEQYF. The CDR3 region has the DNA TGTGCCAGCAGTGTTGGCGGGGAAACCTACGAGCAGTACTTC.

The CDR3 is CASRLLAGGLGDTQYF. The CDR3 DNA sequence: TGTGCCAGCAGGCTGCTAGCGGGGGGGCTTGGAGATACGCAGTATTTT. V is TRBV7-2 and J is TRBJ2-3, with 12 bases lining up with TRBD2. V gave up 6 bases and J gave up 5 bases; unmatched junction bases: 9. CDR1 SGHTA and CDR2 FQGNSA come from the germline V gene. This CDR3 is built from 16 residues. The full variable domain, with the rest looked up from reference TRBV7-2 and TRBJ2-3, is GAGVSQSPSNKVTEKGKDVELRCDPISGHTALYWYRQSLGQGLEFLIYFQGNSAPDKSGLPSDRFSAERTGGSVSTLTIQRTQQEDSAVYLCASRLLAGGLGDTQYFGPGTRLTVL.

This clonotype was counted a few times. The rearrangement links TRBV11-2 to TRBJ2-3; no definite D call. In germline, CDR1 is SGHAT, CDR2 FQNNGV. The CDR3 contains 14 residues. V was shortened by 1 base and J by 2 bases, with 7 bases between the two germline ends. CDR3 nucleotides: TGTGCCAGCAGCTTAGTTGTTATCACAGATACGCAGTATTTT. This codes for CASSLVVITDTQYF.

CDR3 protein: CASSRESTSEGEQFF. DNA for the CDR3: TGTGCCAGCAGTCGAGAATCTACAAGCGAGGGTGAGCAGTTCTTC. The chain recombines TRBV6-2 or TRBV6-3 with TRBJ2-1; possibly TRBD2 for D (5 bases). The V gene's germline CDR1 is MNHEY and CDR2 SVGEGT. CDR3 length: 15 residues. V lost 5 bases to trimming and J lost 9 bases, with 20 bases between them.

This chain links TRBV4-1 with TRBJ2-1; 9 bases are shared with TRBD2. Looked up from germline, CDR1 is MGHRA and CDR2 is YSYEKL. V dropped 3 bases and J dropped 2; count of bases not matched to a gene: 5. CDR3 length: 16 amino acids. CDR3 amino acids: CASSHLAGDPYNEQFF. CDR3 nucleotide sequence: TGCGCCAGCAGCCATTTAGCGGGAGACCCCTACAATGAGCAGTTCTTC.

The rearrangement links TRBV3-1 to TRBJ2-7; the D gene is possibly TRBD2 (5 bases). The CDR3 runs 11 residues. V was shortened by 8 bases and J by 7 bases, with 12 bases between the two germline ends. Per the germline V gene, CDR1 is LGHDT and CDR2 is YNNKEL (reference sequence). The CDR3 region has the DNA TGTGCCAGCCGAGGGCCGAGGGAGCAGTACTTC. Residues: CASRGPREQYF.

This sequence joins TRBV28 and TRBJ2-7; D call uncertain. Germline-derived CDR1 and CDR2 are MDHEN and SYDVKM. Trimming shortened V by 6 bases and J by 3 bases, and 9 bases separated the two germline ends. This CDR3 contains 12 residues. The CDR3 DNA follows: TGTGCCAGCAGGTCCGCTATCTACGAGCAGTACTTC. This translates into CASRSAIYEQYF.

CDR3 residues: CASGHEQYF. Here the CDR3 DNA reads TGTGCCAGCGGACACGAGCAGTACTTC. V usage is TRBV27 and J usage is TRBJ2-7; D call uncertain. CDR3 length: 9 residues. From germline, CDR1 is MNHEY and CDR2 SMNVEV (reference sequence). V was trimmed by 8 bases and J by 5 bases, leaving 4 bases between them.

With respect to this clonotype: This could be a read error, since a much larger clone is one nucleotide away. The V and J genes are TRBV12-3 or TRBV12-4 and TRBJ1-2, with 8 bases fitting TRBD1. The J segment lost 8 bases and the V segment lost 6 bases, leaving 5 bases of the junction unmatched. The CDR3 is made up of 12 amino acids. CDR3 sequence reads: CASRGTGHGYTF. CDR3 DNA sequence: TGTGCCAGCAGGGGGACAGGTCACGGCTACACCTTC.

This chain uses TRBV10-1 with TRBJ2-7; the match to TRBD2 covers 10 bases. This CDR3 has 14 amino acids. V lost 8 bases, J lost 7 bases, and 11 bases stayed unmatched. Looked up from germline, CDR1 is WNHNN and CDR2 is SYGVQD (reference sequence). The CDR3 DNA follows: TGCGCCAGCTCTAGCGGGGGCGAGGACAATGAGCAGTACTTC. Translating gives CASSSGGEDNEQYF.

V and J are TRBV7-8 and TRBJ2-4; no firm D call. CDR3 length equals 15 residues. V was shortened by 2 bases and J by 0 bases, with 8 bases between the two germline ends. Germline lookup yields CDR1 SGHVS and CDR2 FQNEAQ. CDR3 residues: CASSLMRTAKNIQYF. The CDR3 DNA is TGTGCCAGCAGCTTAATGAGGACAGCCAAAAACATTCAGTACTTC.

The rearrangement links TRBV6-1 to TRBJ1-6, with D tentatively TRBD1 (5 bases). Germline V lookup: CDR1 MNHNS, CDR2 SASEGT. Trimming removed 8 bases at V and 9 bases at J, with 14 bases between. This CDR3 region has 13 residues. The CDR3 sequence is CASEPGRFSPLHF. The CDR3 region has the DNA TGTGCCAGCGAACCAGGGCGGTTTTCACCCCTCCACTTT.

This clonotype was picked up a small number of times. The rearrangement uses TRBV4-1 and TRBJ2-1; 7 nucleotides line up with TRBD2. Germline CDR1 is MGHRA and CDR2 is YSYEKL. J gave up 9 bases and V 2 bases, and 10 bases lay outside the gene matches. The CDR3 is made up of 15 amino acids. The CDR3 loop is CASSQPGGGLGEQFF. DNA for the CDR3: TGCGCCAGCAGCCAACCTGGGGGGGGTTTGGGTGAGCAGTTCTTC.

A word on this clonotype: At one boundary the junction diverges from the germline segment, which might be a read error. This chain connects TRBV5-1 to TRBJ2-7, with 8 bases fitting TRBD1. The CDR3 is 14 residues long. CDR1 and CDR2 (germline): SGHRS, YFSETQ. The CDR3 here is CVSNWTGPSYEQYF. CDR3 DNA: TGCGTCAGCAACTGGACAGGGCCTTCCTACGAGCAGTACTTC.

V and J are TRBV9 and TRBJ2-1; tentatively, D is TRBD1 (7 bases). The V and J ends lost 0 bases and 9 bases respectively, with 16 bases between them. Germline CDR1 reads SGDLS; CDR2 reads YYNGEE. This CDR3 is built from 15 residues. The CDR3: CASSVGGQGGGEQFF. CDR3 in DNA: TGTGCCAGCAGCGTAGGAGGGCAGGGGGGAGGTGAGCAGTTCTTC.

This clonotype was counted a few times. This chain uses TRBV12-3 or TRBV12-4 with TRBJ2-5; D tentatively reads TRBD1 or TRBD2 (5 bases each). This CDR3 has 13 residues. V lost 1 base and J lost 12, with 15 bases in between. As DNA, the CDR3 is TGTGCCAGCAGTTTAGACGAAAAGGGACGGGAGTACTTC. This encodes CASSLDEKGREYF.

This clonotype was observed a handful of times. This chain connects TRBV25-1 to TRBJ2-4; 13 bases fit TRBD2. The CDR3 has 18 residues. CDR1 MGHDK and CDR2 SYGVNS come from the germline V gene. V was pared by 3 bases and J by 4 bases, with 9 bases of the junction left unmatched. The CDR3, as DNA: TGTGCCAGCAGTGAGAGGGGGACTAGCGGGGCAGAAAAAAACATTCAGTACTTC. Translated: CASSERGTSGAEKNIQYF.

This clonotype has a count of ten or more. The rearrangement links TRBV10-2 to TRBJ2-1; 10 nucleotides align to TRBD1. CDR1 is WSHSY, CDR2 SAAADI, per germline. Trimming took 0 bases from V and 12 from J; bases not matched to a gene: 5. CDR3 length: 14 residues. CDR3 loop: CASSESGDRGRQFF. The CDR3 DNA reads TGCGCCAGCAGTGAGTCTGGGGACAGGGGCAGGCAGTTCTTC.